The 28 T cell receptor beta chains listed next were all sequenced from one sample in a study of T cells in narcolepsy. Assay: immunoSEQ multiplex PCR; the TCRdb copy retains only in-frame clones and omits some. The sample lists 30,000 to 45,000 clones, 87% occurring once. The sequenced material came from CD45RA- memory CD4+ T cells from PBMCs. These receptors all stem from a human donor with narcolepsy.

The chain couples TRBV18 to TRBJ2-7, with 8 bases lining up with TRBD1. V lost 0 bases and J lost 3; bases outside the gene matches: 1. The CDR3 runs 14 residues. Germline CDR1 and CDR2: KGHSH and LQKENI. The CDR3 reads CASSPPGTGYEQYF. The CDR3 DNA sequence: TGTGCCAGCTCACCACCGGGGACAGGCTACGAGCAGTACTTC.

V is TRBV28 and J is TRBJ1-2; the match to TRBD1 covers 7 bases. Trimming removed 8 bases from V and 4 bases from J; junction bases left unmatched: 7. The CDR3 length is 13 residues. Germline V lookup: CDR1 MDHEN, CDR2 SYDVKM. For the CDR3, the DNA is TGTGCCAGCGACAGACAGGGAGGCTATGGCTACACCTTC. Its translation is CASDRQGGYGYTF.

The gene calls are TRBV6-5 and TRBJ1-3; D is unresolved. Looked up from germline, CDR1 is MNHEY and CDR2 is SVGAGI. Trimming removed 7 bases from V and 0 bases from J, with 1 base in between. The CDR3 contains 11 residues. The CDR3 reads CASTSGNTIYF. DNA for the CDR3: TGTGCCAGCACCTCTGGAAACACCATATATTTT.

The chain joins TRBV2 to TRBJ2-1, with D perhaps assigned TRBD1 or TRBD2 (5 bases each). CDR1 and CDR2 from the germline V gene are SNHLY and FYNNEI. V shed 5 bases and J shed 4 bases, with 9 bases lying between them. The length of the CDR3 is 13 residues. The CDR3 loop reads CASSRDAYNEQFF. The DNA of the CDR3 is TGTGCCAGCAGTCGGGACGCTTACAATGAGCAGTTCTTC.

The chain has TRBV28 and TRBJ1-5; D unresolved. The CDR3 runs 14 residues. V was trimmed by 7 bases and J by 1 base, leaving 11 bases between them. CDR1 is MDHEN, CDR2 SYDVKM, per germline. The CDR3 loop reads CASNFGSSNQPQHF. The DNA for the CDR3 is TGTGCCAGCAACTTCGGAAGCAGCAATCAGCCCCAGCATTTT.

The chain couples TRBV6-1 to TRBJ1-2; possibly TRBD1 for D (6 bases). Trimming took off 6 bases at V and 4 bases at J, with 12 bases between the two ends. This CDR3 comprises 13 residues. Germline V CDR1 and CDR2: MNHNS, SASEGT. The CDR3 sequence is CASREQGRYGYTF. The CDR3 region has the DNA TGTGCCAGCAGAGAACAGGGACGCTATGGCTACACCTTC.

The gene calls are TRBV19 and TRBJ1-5; 8 positions agree with TRBD1. Germline CDR1 is LNHDA and CDR2 is SQIVND (reference sequence). V gave up 4 bases and J gave up 0 bases; unmatched junction bases: 2. The CDR3 runs 15 residues. CDR3 DNA sequence: TGTGCCAGTAGTACGACAGGGGATAGCAATCAGCCCCAGCATTTT. Amino acid sequence: CASSTTGDSNQPQHF.

The chain links TRBV5-1 to TRBJ2-3, with 7 bases aligning to TRBD2. This CDR3 has 14 residues. V shed 0 bases and J 4 bases; nucleotides not matched to a gene: 2. Looked up from germline, CDR1 is SGHRS and CDR2 is YFSETQ. Written as DNA, the CDR3 is TGCGCCAGCAGCTTGGGGGAGGGCTCAGATACGCAGTATTTT. Its translation is CASSLGEGSDTQYF. Supplemented by reference TRBV5-1 and TRBJ2-3, the full variable domain reads KAGVTQTPRYLIKTRGQQVTLSCSPISGHRSVSWYQQTPGQGLQFLFEYFSETQRNKGNFPGRFSGRQFSNSRSEMNVSTLELGDSALYLCASSLGEGSDTQYFGPGTRLTVL.

The CDR3 protein is CASSSRSTGTEQFF. DNA for the CDR3: TGTGCCAGCAGCTCCCGCTCTACAGGGACTGAGCAGTTCTTC. The genes are TRBV11-3 and TRBJ2-1; tentative D call: TRBD1 (6 bases). V shed 4 bases and J shed 9 bases, with 16 bases lying between them. The germline V gene encodes CDR1 SGHNT and CDR2 YENEEA. There are 14 residues in the CDR3.

Turning to this clone: Different DNA sequences within this sample yield the same CDR3. The V call is TRBV19, the J call TRBJ1-3; no reliable D call. There are 13 residues in the CDR3. From germline, CDR1 is LNHDA and CDR2 SQIVND (reference sequence). V was trimmed by 9 bases and J by 3 bases, leaving 12 bases between them. The CDR3 spells CASSWRVGNTIYF. CDR3 in DNA: TGTGCCAGCAGTTGGAGGGTTGGAAACACCATATATTTT.

This clone appeared a single time. CDR3: CASGTGLGQPQHF. The CDR3 DNA reads TGTGCCAGCGGAACAGGGCTGGGTCAGCCCCAGCATTTT. J is TRBJ1-5 and V is TRBV19; tentative D call: TRBD1 (6 bases). CDR3 size: 13 residues. Trimming removed 9 bases at V and 6 bases at J, with 15 bases between. The germline CDR1 and CDR2 sequences are LNHDA and SQIVND (reference sequence).

This chain connects TRBV27 to TRBJ2-5; 9 nucleotides line up with TRBD1. The CDR3 sequence is 13 residues long. The germline CDR1 and CDR2 sequences are MNHEY and SMNVEV (reference sequence). Trimming removed 6 bases from V and 5 bases from J; junction bases left unmatched: 4. CDR3 loop: CASRVTGGETQYF. CDR3 DNA: TGTGCCAGCAGAGTAACAGGGGGCGAGACCCAGTACTTC.

The chain uses TRBV18 and TRBJ2-4; weak D call: TRBD1 (5 bases). Germline assignment: CDR1 KGHSH and CDR2 LQKENI. Trimming removed 0 bases at V and 2 bases at J, with 23 bases between. The CDR3 consists of 20 residues. CDR3 protein: CASSPPLGGGRVSSKNIQYF. In DNA, the CDR3 is TGTGCCAGCTCACCACCCCTGGGCGGTGGCAGGGTTAGTTCCAAAAACATTCAGTACTTC.

This clone was seen only once. The chain employs TRBV12-5 and TRBJ1-3; D call uncertain. V lost 6 bases and J lost 0, with 6 bases in between. The CDR3 totals 13 residues. Germline V gene sequence: CDR1 LGHNT, CDR2 FRNRAP. DNA for the CDR3: TGTGCTAGTGGGGTTTACTCTGGAAACACCATATATTTT. Translation gives CASGVYSGNTIYF. The full variable domain, rest sourced from reference TRBV12-5 and TRBJ1-3, is DARVTQTPRHKVTEMGQEVTMRCQPILGHNTVFWYRQTMMQGLELLAYFRNRAPLDDSGMPKDRFSAEMPDATLATLKIQPSEPRDSAVYFCASGVYSGNTIYFGEGSWLTVV.

The V gene is TRBV28, the J gene TRBJ1-5; 12 nucleotides match TRBD1. Germline V CDR1 and CDR2: MDHEN, SYDVKM. The V and J ends lost 5 bases and 4 bases, in that order; junction bases with no gene match: 12. There are 18 residues in the CDR3. CDR3 DNA sequence: TGTGCCAGCAGTACTTTGGGACAGGGGGCGAGTTTGAATCAGCCCCAGCATTTT. Translated: CASSTLGQGASLNQPQHF.

The V and J genes are TRBV11-2 and TRBJ1-5, with 9 bases aligning to TRBD1. The V gene end was trimmed by 6 bases and the J gene end by 5 bases; junction bases not matched to a gene: 8. This CDR3 has 15 amino acids. Germline CDR1 is SGHAT and CDR2 is FQNNGV. The CDR3 region is CASSQGQGRYQPQHF. DNA of the CDR3: TGTGCCAGCAGTCAAGGACAGGGGCGATATCAGCCCCAGCATTTT.

V gene TRBV5-1 combines with J gene TRBJ2-2, with 8 bases aligning to TRBD2. In germline, CDR1 is SGHRS, CDR2 YFSETQ. J was trimmed by 5 bases and V by 0 bases; bases with no gene match: 0. CDR3 length: 14 residues. The DNA for the CDR3 is TGCGCCAGCAGCTTGGGACTAGCGACCGGGGAGCTGTTTTTT. Its translation: CASSLGLATGELFF.

The V gene is TRBV6-1, the J gene TRBJ2-7; D uncertain. CDR1 MNHNS and CDR2 SASEGT come from the germline V gene. V dropped 7 bases and J dropped 0 bases, with 10 bases sitting between them. The CDR3 is 13 residues long. In DNA, the CDR3 is TGTGCCAGCAAGACCAGCTCCTCCTACGAGCAGTACTTC. This translates into CASKTSSSYEQYF.

The J gene is TRBJ2-7, the V gene TRBV7-2; D call uncertain. The V gene lost 1 base and the J gene lost 0 bases, with 7 bases spanning the gap. The CDR3 length is 14 residues. The germline V gene has CDR1 SGHTA and CDR2 FQGNSA. The CDR3: CASSLGLSSYEQYF. CDR3 DNA sequence: TGTGCCAGCAGCTTAGGATTGAGCTCCTACGAGCAGTACTTC.

Note on this clone: This sample includes further DNA sequences coding for the same CDR3. This sequence joins TRBV7-2 and TRBJ2-3, with 10 bases identical to TRBD2. From germline, CDR1 is SGHTA and CDR2 FQGNSA. This CDR3 is 16 amino acids long. The V segment lost 5 bases and the J segment 2 bases; nucleotides outside the gene matches: 7. The CDR3 reads CASSQGLAGDTDTQYF. The CDR3 nucleotides are TGTGCCAGCAGCCAGGGCCTAGCGGGGGACACAGATACGCAGTATTTT.

The chain has TRBV6-1 and TRBJ1-1; TRBD1 is a possible D gene (5 bases). The CDR3 is made up of 13 amino acids. V was trimmed by 1 base and J by 10 bases, leaving 13 bases between them. Germline lookup yields CDR1 MNHNS and CDR2 SASEGT. The CDR3 is CASSEGRERGAFF. CDR3 DNA sequence: TGTGCCAGCAGTGAAGGGAGGGAAAGGGGAGCTTTCTTT.

This sequence joins TRBV27 and TRBJ1-1, with 7 positions matching TRBD1. Germline trimming cut 5 bases from V and 3 bases from J; bases unmatched to any gene: 6. The germline CDR1 and CDR2 sequences are MNHEY and SMNVEV (reference sequence). The CDR3 totals 14 residues. For the CDR3, the DNA is TGTGCCAGCAGTCACAGGGGAAGAGACACTGAAGCTTTCTTT. Its protein product is CASSHRGRDTEAFF.

The rearrangement joins TRBV5-6 to TRBJ2-1; TRBD2 matches 8 bases. The CDR3 covers 17 residues. J was trimmed by 8 bases and V by 7 bases; bases with no gene match: 20. The V gene's germline CDR1 is SGHDT and CDR2 YYEEEE. DNA for the CDR3: TGTGCCAGCTTCTCCTGGTTTCGAGCGGGAGAAGGGGATGAGCAGTTCTTC. Its translation is CASFSWFRAGEGDEQFF.

DNA for the CDR3: TGCGCCAGCAGCCAATTTGCCGGGAGGGGCACCGGGGAGCTGTTTTTT. Its protein is CASSQFAGRGTGELFF. V usage is TRBV4-3 and J usage is TRBJ2-2; the match to TRBD2 covers 8 bases. Germline assignment: CDR1 LGHNA and CDR2 YSLEER. The length of the CDR3 is 16 residues. J gave up 4 bases and V 2 bases, and 6 bases lay outside the gene matches.

The chain combines TRBV9 with TRBJ1-1; D may be TRBD1 (6 bases). Deletions cut 0 bases from V and 6 bases from J, with 15 bases between. This CDR3 contains 15 residues. In germline, CDR1 is SGDLS, CDR2 YYNGEE. CDR3 bases: TGTGCCAGCAGCGTAGAGGGCCAGGGGAGAGCTGAAGCTTTCTTT. The encoded protein is CASSVEGQGRAEAFF.

To note about this clone: One end of the junction varies from germline; a read error may be responsible. The sample has other DNA sequences that encode this CDR3 too. The J gene is TRBJ1-5, the V gene TRBV28; no firm D call. The CDR3 sequence is 16 residues long. Germline-derived CDR1 and CDR2 are MDHEN and SYDVKM. The CDR3 bases are TGTGCCAGCAGCCCTCCTAGACTTTTAAGCAATCAGCCCCAGCACTTT. Amino acids: CASSPPRLLSNQPQHF.

The chain joins TRBV6-6 to TRBJ2-1; 7 bases match TRBD1. The V and J ends lost 0 bases and 15 bases, in that order; junction bases with no gene match: 14. The germline V gene has CDR1 MNHNY and CDR2 SVGAGI (reference sequence). The CDR3 has 15 amino acids. CDR3 residues: CASSYSGAGTVPPFF. CDR3 nucleotide sequence: TGTGCCAGCAGTTACTCCGGAGCCGGGACAGTCCCCCCGTTCTTC.

This clone was seen a handful of times. This rearrangement joins TRBV10-3 to TRBJ2-6; D might be TRBD2 (6 bases). Germline values: CDR1 ENHRY, CDR2 SYGVKD. The CDR3 runs 14 residues. Trimming took off 8 bases at V and 2 bases at J, with 10 bases between the two ends. The CDR3 bases are TGTGCCATCCGTCCGGGGGCTGGGGCCAACGTCCTGACTTTC. Translated: CAIRPGAGANVLTF.